This entry lists 13 T cell receptor beta chains sequenced from one sample in a study of T cells in Graves' hyperthyroidism and ophthalmopathy (dated by TCRdb to between 2018 and 2020). Libraries were prepared through multiplex PCR. Sequencing instrument: Illumina HiSeq 2000. TCR beta CDR3 regions were amplified from RNA transcripts. For the first round of RT-PCR on the TCR CDR3, the HTBI primer set was used together with the Qiagen OneStep RT-PCR kit. Through fastp at Q25 and MiXCR, TCRdb rebuilt clones from the public reads, retaining in-frame beta chains. Identical CDR3 protein sequences are pooled into one entry, listed with their most common genes and DNA. This sample is represented by a few hundred thousand distinct CDR3 sequences; about 45% of them were singletons. The ten most abundant clones make up about 7.8% of the sample. The sequenced material came from peripheral blood or thyroid tissue (not recorded which). These receptors all come from a woman between 18 and 29 years old with Graves' hyperthyroidism.

This clonotype has ten or more counts. The V call is TRBV27, the J call TRBJ1-2; D might be TRBD1 (5 bases). The CDR3 loop spans 14 amino acids. V lost 10 bases, J lost 4 bases, and 19 bases lay in between. CDR1 and CDR2 (germline): MNHEY, SMNVEV (reference sequence). CDR3 protein: CATSVGDGSYGYTF. The CDR3 DNA sequence: TGTGCCACCAGCGTAGGGGACGGTTCCTATGGCTACACCTTC.

On this clonotype: A much larger clone is a single base away; this may be a read error. V is TRBV13 and J is TRBJ2-7; the match to TRBD2 covers 7 bases. Germline-derived CDR1 and CDR2 are PRHDT and FYEKMQ (reference sequence). CDR3 size: 12 residues. Trimming took 11 bases from V and 3 from J; bases not matched to a gene: 7. As DNA, the CDR3 is TGTGCCGGCTCCTCTAGCGGCTACGAGCAGTACTTC. Protein product: CAGSSSGYEQYF. Full variable domain (outside the CDR3, taken from reference TRBV13 and TRBJ2-7): AAGVIQSPRHLIKEKRETATLKCYPIPRHDTVYWYQQGPGQDPQFLISFYEKMQSDKGSIPDRFSAQQFSDYHSELNMSSLELGDSALYFCAGSSSGYEQYFGPGTRLTVT.

The chain recombines TRBV20-1 with TRBJ2-5; TRBD2 matches 7 bases. The CDR3 is 12 amino acids. Trimming cost V 4 bases and J 5 bases; bases outside gene matches: 4. Germline V gene data show CDR1 as DFQATT and CDR2 as SNEGSKA (reference sequence). In nucleotides, the CDR3 is TGCAGTGCTATAGCGGGTCGGGAGACCCAGTACTTC. Translated, it gives CSAIAGRETQYF.

This clonotype was counted only a few times. The chain carries TRBV5-1 and TRBJ2-7, with D tentatively TRBD1 or TRBD2 (5 bases each). Per the germline V gene, CDR1 is SGHRS and CDR2 is YFSETQ. The CDR3 loop spans 13 amino acids. V lost 1 base, J lost 5 bases, and 10 bases lay in between. CDR3 sequence reads: CASSLRRGDEQYF. The CDR3 coding sequence is TGCGCCAGCAGCTTGAGAAGAGGGGACGAGCAGTACTTC.

The genes are TRBV2 and TRBJ1-2; unclear D gene. Per germline, CDR1 SNHLY and CDR2 FYNNEI. The CDR3 contains 15 residues. The germline V and J ends were trimmed by 5 bases and 0 bases, with 13 bases remaining between them. CDR3: CASSRGRNTNYGYTF. In nucleotides, the CDR3 is TGTGCCAGCAGTCGCGGACGGAACACTAACTATGGCTACACCTTC.

The gene calls are TRBV7-9 and TRBJ1-5, with 12 bases lining up with TRBD2. The tail of the sequence fits TRBJ2-3 better, so the J call may be wrong. Germline CDR1 SEHNR, CDR2 FQNEAQ (reference sequence). The length of the CDR3 is 15 residues. CDR3 sequence reads: CASSTTSGRRDTQYF. Written as DNA, the CDR3 is TGTGCCAGCAGCACTACTAGCGGGAGGCGAGATACGCAGTATTTT.

This clonotype was seen ten or more times. The rearrangement joins TRBV7-9 to TRBJ2-6, with D maybe TRBD1 (6 bases). This CDR3 contains 19 residues. CDR1 and CDR2 from the germline V gene are SEHNR and FQNEAQ (reference sequence). V was trimmed by 5 bases and J by 0 bases, leaving 20 bases between them. Here the CDR3 DNA reads TGTGCCAGCAGCCCGCCTAGACAGGAAAAGAGCTCTGGGGCCAACGTCCTGACTTTC. Translation gives CASSPPRQEKSSGANVLTF.

The rearrangement uses TRBV2 and TRBJ1-5, with D tentatively TRBD1 (5 bases). The CDR3 loop spans 15 amino acids. Looked up from germline, CDR1 is SNHLY and CDR2 is FYNNEI. The V gene lost 10 bases and the J gene lost 0 bases, with 16 bases spanning the gap. Written as DNA, the CDR3 is TGTGCCATCTCATCTTCGACAGATAGCAATCAGCCCCAGCATTTT. Translated: CAISSSTDSNQPQHF.

The chain combines TRBV29-1 with TRBJ1-2, with D hard to call. The germline V gene encodes CDR1 SQVTM and CDR2 ANQGSEA. CDR3 length: 13 residues. V was clipped by 5 bases and J by 4 bases, with 14 bases between them. DNA for the CDR3: TGCAGCGTTTCCGCGGCAGAGACCTATGGCTACACCTTC. It specifies CSVSAAETYGYTF. The whole variable domain, filled in from reference TRBV29-1 and TRBJ1-2, reads SAVISQKPSRDICQRGTSLTIQCQVDSQVTMMFWYRQQPGQSLTLIATANQGSEATYESGFVIDKFPISRPNLTFSTLTVSNMSPEDSSIYLCSVSAAETYGYTFGSGTRLTVV.

This chain joins TRBV10-3 and TRBJ1-2; D might be TRBD1 (6 bases). CDR3 length equals 13 residues. V shed 2 bases and J shed 8 bases, with 12 bases lying between them. From germline, CDR1 is ENHRY and CDR2 SYGVKD. The CDR3 loop reads CAISEPGRGGYTF. The DNA for the CDR3 is TGTGCCATCAGTGAGCCCGGCAGGGGCGGCTACACCTTC.

This clonotype was counted at least ten times. The chain is built from TRBV6-1 and TRBJ1-1; weak D call: TRBD1 (5 bases). This CDR3 has 13 residues. The germline V gene has CDR1 MNHNS and CDR2 SASEGT. V shed 7 bases and J shed 1 base, with 10 bases lying between them. The CDR3 DNA is TGTGCCAGCATAAATCAGGGGAACACTGAAGCTTTCTTT. It yields the protein CASINQGNTEAFF.

The J gene is TRBJ1-6, the V gene TRBV30; D is ambiguous. CDR1 is GTSNPN and CDR2 is SVGIG in the germline V gene (reference sequence). V was pared by 5 bases and J by 7 bases, with 15 bases between. This CDR3 contains 14 residues. The CDR3 is CAWAQSGGNSPLHF. In DNA form, the CDR3 reads TGTGCCTGGGCCCAGAGTGGCGGCAATTCACCCCTCCACTTT.

This clonotype was seen many times. This chain joins TRBV11-2 and TRBJ1-3, with TRBD1 as a possible D gene (5 bases). CDR1 is SGHAT and CDR2 is FQNNGV in the germline V gene. The CDR3 runs 15 residues. The V and J ends lost 5 bases and 0 bases respectively, with 11 bases between them. The CDR3 reads CASSQTGSSGNTIYF. The CDR3 region has the DNA TGTGCCAGCAGCCAAACAGGATCCTCTGGAAACACCATATATTTT.